The 29 T cell receptor beta chains below were found in one sample sequenced in a study of regulatory T cells in long-lasting Graves disease (dated by TCRdb to the early 2020s). Receptors were amplified or captured by multiplex PCR. Reads for this sample came from an Illumina HiSeq 4000. CDR3 regions were amplified by Arm-PCR with iRepertoire HTBI primers to construct TCR beta libraries. TCRdb ran its own pipeline on the public reads, namely fastp trimming at Q25 and MiXCR clone calling, and kept in-frame beta chains. A single entry per CDR3 protein holds the most common genes and DNA from its merged rows. The sample table holds over 450,000 distinct CDR3 sequences, of which roughly a fifth were seen once. The top ten hold 6.5% to 9% of the sample. The sample's time point, from its label and the paper: persistent/refractory GD, antithyroid drugs over 5 years with positive TRAb. For both TCR sequencing and RNA sequencing, RNA was extracted from PBMCs using TRIzol.

The sequencing here drew on peripheral blood mononuclear cells (PBMCs), taken when the disease was refractory, from a patient treated with antithyroid drugs. These receptors originate from a female donor with Graves disease.

This clonotype has at least ten counts. The chain couples TRBV28 to TRBJ1-4; 7 bases fit TRBD1. There are 14 residues in the CDR3. Germline CDR1 is MDHEN and CDR2 is SYDVKM. The J segment lost 6 bases and the V segment lost 5 bases, leaving 6 bases of the junction unmatched. The CDR3 loop reads CASSPGTAYEKLFF. As DNA, the CDR3 is TGTGCCAGCAGTCCCGGGACAGCATATGAAAAACTGTTTTTT.

This clonotype was seen a handful of times. This chain joins TRBV10-3 and TRBJ2-5; 8 nucleotides line up with TRBD1. The V gene's germline CDR1 is ENHRY and CDR2 SYGVKD. There are 12 residues in the CDR3. Germline trimming cut 9 bases from V and 3 bases from J; bases unmatched to any gene: 3. The CDR3 protein is CAIGQGEETQYF. The CDR3 nucleotides are TGTGCCATTGGACAGGGTGAAGAGACCCAGTACTTC.

This clonotype has a handful of counts. The chain's CDR3 is CSVEGGARGSYEQYF. The CDR3 bases are TGCAGCGTTGAAGGGGGGGCGAGGGGCTCCTACGAGCAGTACTTC. This chain connects TRBV29-1 to TRBJ2-7; D may be TRBD1 or TRBD2 (6 bases each). There are 15 residues in the CDR3. Deletions cut 1 base from V and 0 bases from J, with 13 bases between. CDR1 is SQVTM and CDR2 is ANQGSEA in the germline V gene.

This CDR3 is CASSRGRGGYEQYF. CDR3 nucleotide sequence: TGTGCCAGCAGCCGGGGCAGGGGGGGCTACGAGCAGTACTTC. The rearrangement uses TRBV13 and TRBJ2-7, with D perhaps being TRBD1 or TRBD2 (7 bases each). V shed 5 bases and J shed 3 bases, with 14 bases lying between them. The CDR3 totals 14 residues. CDR1 is PRHDT and CDR2 is FYEKMQ in the germline V gene (reference sequence).

This clonotype was seen many times. The gene calls are TRBV29-1 and TRBJ1-4; 8 bases map to TRBD1. This CDR3 comprises 13 residues. The V segment lost 6 bases and the J segment 5 bases; nucleotides outside the gene matches: 5. Germline V lookup: CDR1 SQVTM, CDR2 ANQGSEA. The DNA for the CDR3 is TGCAGCGTCAGGGGGCGCCTGAATGAAAAACTGTTTTTT. Its protein product is CSVRGRLNEKLFF.

For this clonotype: This CDR3 is missing its conserved last phenylalanine or tryptophan, likely due to a read error. Written as DNA, the CDR3 is TGTGCCAGCAGCGCGCGGGTAGGGGGGATAGAGACCCAGTACTCC. Its protein is CASSARVGGIETQYS. The V and J genes are TRBV7-9 and TRBJ2-5; either TRBD1 or TRBD2 may fit D (6 bases each). This CDR3 region has 15 residues. Germline V CDR1 and CDR2: SEHNR, FQNEAQ (reference sequence). The V end lost 5 bases, the J end lost 4 bases, and 17 bases lay between the germline ends.

This clonotype appeared many times. This chain uses TRBV28 with TRBJ1-2; no firm D call. The CDR3 loop spans 14 amino acids. V gave up 6 bases and J gave up 6 bases, with 17 bases separating them. CDR1 is MDHEN, CDR2 SYDVKM, per germline. CDR3: CASSPGRDRHGYTF. The DNA for the CDR3 is TGTGCCAGCAGCCCCGGTCGGGATCGGCATGGCTACACCTTC.

The J gene is TRBJ1-3, the V gene TRBV5-6; possible D gene TRBD1, 6 bases. The CDR3 is made up of 13 amino acids. CDR1 and CDR2 from the germline V gene are SGHDT and YYEEEE. V dropped 2 bases and J dropped 10 bases, with 13 bases sitting between them. The CDR3 protein is CASSFQQGGTIYF. DNA of the CDR3: TGTGCCAGCAGCTTCCAACAGGGAGGGACCATATATTTT.

This clonotype was observed at least ten times. Here the CDR3 DNA reads TGTGCCAGCAGCCCCGGGTTGAGGGATCAGCCCCAGCATTTT. This gives the protein CASSPGLRDQPQHF. This sequence joins TRBV6-1 and TRBJ1-5; D is undetermined. The V end was cut by 6 bases, the J end by 5 bases, with 14 bases between. CDR1 is MNHNS and CDR2 is SASEGT in the germline V gene. This CDR3 comprises 14 residues.

This clonotype was seen at least ten times. The V call is TRBV28, the J call TRBJ2-5; no reliable D call. From germline, CDR1 is MDHEN and CDR2 SYDVKM. Trimming removed 4 bases at V and 5 bases at J, with 8 bases between. The CDR3 consists of 12 residues. The CDR3 DNA is TGTGCCAGCAGTTGGGGTTCCGAGACCCAGTACTTC. Amino acids: CASSWGSETQYF.

This clonotype has a count of ten or more. This chain uses TRBV28 with TRBJ2-5; TRBD2 agrees at 11 bases. The CDR3 sequence is 16 residues long. The V segment lost 2 bases and the J segment 3 bases; nucleotides outside the gene matches: 5. CDR1 is MDHEN and CDR2 is SYDVKM in the germline V gene. CDR3 nucleotide sequence: TGTGCCAGCAGTTTAATTACTAGCGGGAGAGAAGAGACCCAGTACTTC. Translating gives CASSLITSGREETQYF. Together with reference TRBV28 and TRBJ2-5, the CDR3 gives the full variable domain: DVKVTQSSRYLVKRTGEKVFLECVQDMDHENMFWYRQDPGLGLRLIYFSYDVKMKEKGDIPEGYSVSREKKERFSLILESASTNQTSMYLCASSLITSGREETQYFGPGTRLLVL.

This clonotype was recorded at least ten times. The chain employs TRBV11-3 and TRBJ1-5; 10 bases fit TRBD1. The length of the CDR3 is 16 residues. The germline V gene has CDR1 SGHNT and CDR2 YENEEA. The V and J ends lost 5 bases and 5 bases, in that order; junction bases with no gene match: 9. The CDR3 loop is CASSPGTGVWDQPQHF. CDR3 sequence (DNA): TGTGCCAGCAGCCCAGGGACAGGGGTGTGGGATCAGCCCCAGCATTTT.

This chain connects TRBV6-1 to TRBJ1-6; maybe TRBD1 (6 bases). The CDR3 is 16 residues long. Trimming removed 7 bases from V and 7 bases from J, with 20 bases in between. Germline V lookup: CDR1 MNHNS, CDR2 SASEGT. In DNA form, the CDR3 reads TGTGCCAGCAAAGCTAATACCGGGACATTAAATTCACCCCTCCACTTT. This encodes CASKANTGTLNSPLHF.

This clonotype was seen many times. The J gene is TRBJ2-3, the V gene TRBV12-3 or TRBV12-4, with TRBD2 identical over 7 bases. The J segment lost 1 base and the V segment lost 5 bases, leaving 3 bases of the junction unmatched. This CDR3 region has 14 residues. This CDR3 is CASSPTSGTDTQYF. The CDR3 nucleotides are TGTGCCAGCAGTCCCACTAGCGGCACAGATACGCAGTATTTT.

This chain links TRBV25-1 with TRBJ1-6; D is uncertain. The CDR3 runs 13 residues. Per germline, CDR1 MGHDK and CDR2 SYGVNS. Deletions cut 0 bases from V and 11 bases from J, with 8 bases between. The CDR3 DNA follows: TGTGCCAGCAGTGAATATAACCCAACACCCCTCCACTTT. It encodes CASSEYNPTPLHF.

The genes are TRBV5-5 and TRBJ2-7; 10 bases agree with TRBD2. The CDR3 extends over 15 amino acids. V gave up 3 bases and J gave up 1 base; unmatched junction bases: 4. CDR1 is SGHKS, CDR2 YYEKEE, per germline (reference sequence). The CDR3, as DNA: TGTGCCAGCAGCTCTACAGCGGGAGGGTCCTACGAGCAGTACTTC. This encodes CASSSTAGGSYEQYF. Looking up the rest from reference TRBV5-5 and TRBJ2-7 gives the full variable domain: DAGVTQSPTHLIKTRGQQVTLRCSPISGHKSVSWYQQVLGQGPQFIFQYYEKEERGRGNFPDRFSARQFPNYSSELNVNALLLGDSALYLCASSSTAGGSYEQYFGPGTRLTVT.

In regard to this clonotype: A read error is possible here, since a much larger clone lies one base away. V usage is TRBV4-2 and J usage is TRBJ1-1; 9 nucleotides line up with TRBD1. Germline V gene sequence: CDR1 LGHNA, CDR2 YNFKEQ. Trimming at V came to 4 bases and at J to 1 base, leaving 4 bases not matched to a gene. The length of the CDR3 is 15 residues. The CDR3 DNA reads TGTGCCAGCAGCCGCCGGGGACAGGGGAACACTGAAGCTTTCTTT. Translated, it gives CASSRRGQGNTEAFF.

This clonotype was detected a few times. The chain couples TRBV6-1 to TRBJ1-1, with a weak D call TRBD1 (5 bases). The CDR3 is 14 residues long. V was cut by 6 bases and J by 5 bases, with 16 bases left in between. The germline CDR1 and CDR2 sequences are MNHNS and SASEGT. The CDR3 bases are TGTGCCAGCAGCCCCCGGGGAGGGGAAACTGAAGCTTTCTTT. Translating it yields CASSPRGGETEAFF.

This clonotype was seen many times. The chain is built from TRBV6-5 and TRBJ2-5; D tentatively reads TRBD1 or TRBD2 (5 bases each). CDR1 MNHEY and CDR2 SVGAGI come from the germline V gene. The CDR3 covers 17 residues. Trimming cost V 4 bases and J 0 bases, with 18 bases left between them. CDR3 loop: CASSSPSGTVNQETQYF. The CDR3 DNA sequence: TGTGCCAGCAGTTCCCCATCCGGGACGGTAAACCAAGAGACCCAGTACTTC.

The V call is TRBV5-8, the J call TRBJ2-2; D is perhaps TRBD1 or TRBD2 (6 bases each). CDR3 length equals 17 residues. V lost 4 bases to trimming and J lost 3 bases, with 19 bases between them. Germline CDR1 and CDR2: SGHTS and YDEGEE. The CDR3: CASSALVGGSDTGELFF. CDR3 coding DNA: TGTGCCAGCAGCGCCTTGGTAGGGGGGTCGGACACCGGGGAGCTGTTTTTT.

The genes are TRBV5-6 and TRBJ1-1; D is unresolved. V lost 0 bases and J 4 bases, leaving 7 bases between the germline ends. The CDR3 runs to 13 residues. CDR1 SGHDT and CDR2 YYEEEE come from the germline V gene. CDR3 sequence (DNA): TGTGCCAGCAGCTTGGGCGTGGTCACTGAAGCTTTCTTT. It yields the protein CASSLGVVTEAFF.

The chain joins TRBV9 to TRBJ2-7; maybe TRBD2 (6 bases). The CDR3 runs 13 residues. V lost 3 bases, J lost 7 bases, and 14 bases lay in between. In germline, CDR1 is SGDLS, CDR2 YYNGEE. The CDR3 nucleotides read TGTGCCAGCAGCGGCGGGACCGAGTGGGAGCAGTACTTC. Residues: CASSGGTEWEQYF.

This clonotype was seen once. Possible read error: a much larger clone is one base away. The chain couples TRBV6-2 or TRBV6-3 to TRBJ2-7, with D perhaps given as TRBD1 or TRBD2 (5 bases each). CDR1 MNHEY and CDR2 SVGEGT come from the germline V gene. CDR3 size: 13 residues. The V end was cut by 9 bases, the J end by 4 bases, with 16 bases between. DNA of the CDR3: TGTGCCAGTACCCCCGGGGCAGGGTACGAGCAGTACTTC. The encoded protein is CASTPGAGYEQYF.

This clonotype was observed at least ten times. The gene calls are TRBV28 and TRBJ2-7; D perhaps matches TRBD1 (5 bases). Per the germline V gene, CDR1 is MDHEN and CDR2 is SYDVKM. Trimming shortened V by 5 bases and J by 3 bases, and 8 bases separated the two germline ends. CDR3 size: 12 residues. The CDR3, as DNA: TGTGCCAGCAGTGTTACAGGCTACGAGCAGTACTTC. Translated, it gives CASSVTGYEQYF.

The V call is TRBV10-3, the J call TRBJ1-5; D perhaps matches TRBD1 (5 bases). V lost 11 bases and J 3 bases, leaving 17 bases between the germline ends. The CDR3 runs to 14 residues. Germline V gene lookup returns CDR1 ENHRY and CDR2 SYGVKD. For the CDR3, the DNA is TGTGCCTCAAAAGCTGGGGCCAACAATCAGCCCCAGCATTTT. It is translated as CASKAGANNQPQHF.

The sample holds many counts of this clonotype. The V gene is TRBV7-9, the J gene TRBJ1-2; the D is unclear. The V gene lost 5 bases and the J gene lost 2 bases, with 18 bases spanning the gap. CDR3 length: 16 amino acids. Looked up from germline, CDR1 is SEHNR and CDR2 is FQNEAQ (reference sequence). The CDR3 is CASSQLRNIDNYGYTF. The CDR3 DNA is TGTGCCAGCAGCCAATTGCGCAACATTGACAACTATGGCTACACCTTC.

This clonotype was seen a few times. V usage is TRBV3-1 and J usage is TRBJ2-7, with a possible D match to TRBD1 (5 bases). The germline V gene has CDR1 LGHDT and CDR2 YNNKEL (reference sequence). V lost 4 bases, J lost 3 bases, and 13 bases lay in between. CDR3 size: 14 residues. The CDR3 sequence is CASSPTDGYYEQYF. The CDR3 DNA follows: TGTGCCAGCAGCCCGACAGACGGGTACTACGAGCAGTACTTC.

This clonotype was counted ten times or more. The V and J genes are TRBV6-1 and TRBJ1-4; D gene unclear. Germline values: CDR1 MNHNS, CDR2 SASEGT. CDR3 length: 12 amino acids. V dropped 8 bases and J dropped 5 bases, with 9 bases sitting between them. The DNA of the CDR3 is TGTGCCAGCGGGAACTTGAATGAAAAACTGTTTTTT. Protein: CASGNLNEKLFF.

This clonotype was picked up many times. The chain couples TRBV20-1 to TRBJ1-6; 8 positions match TRBD1. Germline-derived CDR1 and CDR2 are DFQATT and SNEGSKA (reference sequence). V trimming: 0 bases; J trimming: 7 bases; junction bases outside the gene matches: 8. The CDR3 length is 16 residues. The CDR3 region has the DNA TGCAGTGCTAGAGAGGGACAGGTGATTTTGAATTCACCCCTCCACTTT. It specifies CSAREGQVILNSPLHF.